The TCR beta chain described here comes from a study of OX40 agonist ivuxolimab in advanced cancers. About the full investigation: Ivuxolimab was an agonistic, fully human IgG2 monoclonal antibody directed against OX40 (CD134), a costimulatory receptor. Patients were allowed to have had prior anti-PD-1, anti-PD-L1 or anti-CTLA-4 therapy, and roughly 40% of the dose-escalation patients had previously received checkpoint inhibitors. Of the 50 to 55 patients in dose escalation, about 20 had hepatocellular carcinoma, about 15 had melanoma, 9 had renal cell carcinoma and 9 had head and neck cancer. In the dose-escalation cohort, 65% to 85% of patients were male, and the mean age was approximately 60 years with a range of about 20 to 90. The monotherapy dose-escalation portion (N ≈ 50 patients) of the phase I ivuxolimab trial is reported in the paper. Three dose-escalation patients achieved partial responses, one with hepatocellular carcinoma and two with cutaneous melanoma. The purpose of peripheral TCRbeta sequencing was to test whether ivuxolimab changed TCR sequence diversity and led to clonal T-cell expansion. Intravenous ivuxolimab was administered to patients every 2 weeks at six dose levels: 0.01, 0.1, 0.3, 1.5, 3 and 10 mg/kg.

The full study reports these points: In partial responders in the 0.1-3.0 mg/kg groups, normalized peripheral clonal expansion was found to be among the lowest, especially among CD8+ T cells. The antigen specificity of the clonally expanded peripheral T cells was not determined. Low levels of normalized T-cell clonal expansion were also shown by some nonresponding patients. At doses of 0.1 to 3.0 mg/kg, clonal expansion of both CD4+ and CD8+ blood T cells was observed from baseline to week 6. On average, CD8+ T cells showed more expanded clones than CD4+ T cells after ivuxolimab.

This clone was seen a single time. Its antigen target is currently unknown. No base-level quality is on record; no much larger clone is a single base apart. Counted from cysteine to phenylalanine, this CDR3 has 16 amino acids. Just the 48-base CDR3 DNA is kept, in frame starting at base 1. Trimmed from V: 3 bases; trimmed from J: 2 bases; junction bases lacking a gene match: 3. Via the germline V gene, CDR1 is LGHNA and CDR2 YSLEER. Genomic DNA was isolated from the sorted cells so that the TCRbeta CDR3 region could be sequenced. The immunoSEQ Assay was used to sequence the TCRbeta CDR3 regions. Imported from immuneACCESS, the table was reduced by TCRdb to in-frame sequences with V and J called. These copies leave out some clones; in studies compared against another copy, an unresolved V gene accounts for under half, and the cause of the remainder is not known. In this sample the table shows around 150,000 clones, 85% to 95% of which occur a single time. The top ten hold around 0.28% of the sample.

The trial excluded patients who had a history of autoimmune disease or were on systemic immunosuppression. In every dose cohort, peripheral blood was drawn for TCR sequencing at baseline, cycle 4 day 1, and cycle 7 day 1. Samples came from an open-label, multicenter, first-in-human phase I dose-escalation trial of ivuxolimab. The trial enrolled adults with locally advanced or metastatic head and neck squamous cell, hepatocellular, melanoma or renal cell carcinoma. Before TCR sequencing, CD4+ T cells and CD8+ T cells were sorted from peripheral blood as separate populations. The sample in question was CD4+ or CD8+ T cells sorted from blood, obtained in a trial of the OX40 agonist ivuxolimab. The chain uses TRBV4-3 and TRBJ2-2; 10 middle bases align to TRBD2. The origin of this receptor is an adult with an advanced solid tumor such as melanoma, head and neck, liver or kidney cancer. CDR3 reads: CASSQRTSGNTGELFF. The DNA reads TGCGCCAGCAGCCAGAGGACTAGCGGAAACACCGGGGAGCTGTTTTTT.